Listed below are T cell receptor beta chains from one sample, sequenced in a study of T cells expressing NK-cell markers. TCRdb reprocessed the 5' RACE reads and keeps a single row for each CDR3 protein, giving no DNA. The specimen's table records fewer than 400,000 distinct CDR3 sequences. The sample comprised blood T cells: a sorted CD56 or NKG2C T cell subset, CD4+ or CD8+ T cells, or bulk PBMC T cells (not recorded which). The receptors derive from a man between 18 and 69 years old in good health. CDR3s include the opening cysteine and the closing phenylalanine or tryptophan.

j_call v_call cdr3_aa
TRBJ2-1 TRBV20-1 CSASPGTGTSYNEQFF
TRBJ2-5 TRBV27 CATKRLAGGETQYF
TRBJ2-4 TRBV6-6 CASRTSGNEYF
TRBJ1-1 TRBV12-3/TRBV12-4 CASNRPGGTNTEAFF
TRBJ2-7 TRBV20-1 CSAAGTGNEQYF
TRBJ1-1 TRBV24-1 CATSIRDVNTEAFF
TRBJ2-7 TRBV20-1 CSARAMTGVYEQYF
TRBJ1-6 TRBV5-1 CASSLAAGGSPLHF
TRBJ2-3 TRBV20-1 CSKIKAGYTDTQYF
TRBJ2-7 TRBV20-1 CSAKGRGGYEQYF
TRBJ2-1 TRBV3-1 CASSQGGLAHNEQFF
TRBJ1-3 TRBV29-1 CSVKTTSGNTIYF
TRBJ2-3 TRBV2 CASSDQRLAGSPDTQYF
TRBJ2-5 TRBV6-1 CASRNRAQETQYF
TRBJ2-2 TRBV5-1 CASSLGPDRGLDTGELFF
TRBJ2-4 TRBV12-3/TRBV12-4 CASSSVLAKNIQYF
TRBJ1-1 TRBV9 CASSPRQGTNTEAFF
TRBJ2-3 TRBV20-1 CSGRDSSTDTQYF
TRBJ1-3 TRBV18 CASSQQITGTGNTIYF
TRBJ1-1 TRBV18 CASSPLAGNTEAFF
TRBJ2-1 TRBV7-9 CASSLRKGARRDNEQFF
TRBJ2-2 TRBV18 CASSPSQGRTGELFF
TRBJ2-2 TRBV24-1 CATSDRDRGLGGELFF
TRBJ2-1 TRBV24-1 CATSENPRYEQFF
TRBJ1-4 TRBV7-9 CASSLEGAVNEKLFF
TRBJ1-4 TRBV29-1 CSVGDRSEKLFF
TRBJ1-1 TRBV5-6 CASSPLASRAQEAFF
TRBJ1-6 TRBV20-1 CSARDRDRVPSPLHF
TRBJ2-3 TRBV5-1 CASSRRDPGGRPDTQYF
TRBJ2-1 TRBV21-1 CASSPSTTSFYNEQFF
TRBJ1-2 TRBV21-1 CASSKLRQRWRGGYTF
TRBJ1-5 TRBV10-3 CAISAGLGNQPQHF
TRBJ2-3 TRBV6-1 CASSEARHLSTDTQYF
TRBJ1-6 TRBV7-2 CASSSKRGTLSPLHF
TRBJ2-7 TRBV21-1 CASSKPPGRTYEQYF
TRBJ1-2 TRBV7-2 CASSASRGGYTF
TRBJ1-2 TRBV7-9 CASSVPQDRGRWGYTF
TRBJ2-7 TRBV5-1 CASSLTPGQGAYEQYF
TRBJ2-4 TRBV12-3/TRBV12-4 CASSFGQAKNIQYF
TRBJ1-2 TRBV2 CASSEDMGGVYGYTF
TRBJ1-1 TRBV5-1 CASSLRAGGFTEAFF
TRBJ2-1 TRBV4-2 CASSQDRRDPLGEQFF
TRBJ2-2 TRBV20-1 CSARDFARGTGDTGELFF
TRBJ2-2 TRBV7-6 CASSSLDFPGVPGELFF
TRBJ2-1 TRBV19 CASKPGLAGRNEQFF
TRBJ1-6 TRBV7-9 CASSLVGQYNSPLHF
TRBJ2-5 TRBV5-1 CASAAGTSAETQYF
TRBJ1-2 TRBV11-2 CASSLGGRRYGYTF
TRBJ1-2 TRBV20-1 CSADVNYGYTF
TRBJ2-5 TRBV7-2 CASSLAGGLPTETQYF
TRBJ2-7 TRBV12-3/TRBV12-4 CASSPPGLAGATYEQYF
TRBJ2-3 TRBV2 CASSGRAEDTQYF
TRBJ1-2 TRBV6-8 CASSFTDRDYGYTF
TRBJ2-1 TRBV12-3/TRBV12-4 CASTRGRVREQFF
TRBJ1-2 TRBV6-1 CASRPRGDYYGYTF
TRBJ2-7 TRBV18 CASSPPSQGRHEQYF